This TCR beta chain was documented in a study of blood T cell repertoires in COVID-19. At the level of the study: Both acute and convalescent COVID-19 samples were obtained from the United States, Italy and Spain. Sample material is recorded as cDNA or gDNA derived from T cells, B-cell-depleted T cells, or PBMCs.

CDR1 is MNHEY and CDR2 is SVGEGT in the germline V gene. The CDR3 is 15 amino acids. V shed 0 bases and J shed 4 bases, with 11 bases lying between them. Per the original methods: Reference gene primer amplification gave estimated nucleated cell counts. Clones were sequenced by immunoSEQ multiplex PCR, and TCRdb holds only the in-frame ones, with some missing. That table is the source of V, J and clone size, and D and trimming were worked out from the DNA. The repertoire holds 45,000 to 65,000 clones, with approximately 80% as singletons. This TCR derives from a human donor in a cohort sampled during active COVID-19. Sequencing was carried out using peripheral blood. The chain employs TRBV6-2 or TRBV6-3 and TRBJ2-3, with D unclear. The CDR3 sequence: CASSYSELFADTQYF. CDR3 nucleotide sequence: TGTGCCAGCAGTTACTCCGAGCTATTCGCAGATACGCAGTATTTT.